This TCR beta chain was recovered during a study of shared clonotypes between healthy human individuals. Study conclusions and caveats: Roughly 5% of naive CD4 clonotypes were common to a few donors. Relative to clonotypes present in all four donors, those not shared had lower generation probabilities.

Sequenced by immunoSEQ multiplex PCR; TCRdb stores in-frame clones only, minus some. This repertoire shows 95,000 to 120,000 clones, around 66% found once; its top ten account for roughly 24%. Per germline, CDR1 SNHLY and CDR2 FYNNEI. Trimming took 6 bases from V and 5 from J, leaving 13 bases between them. The CDR3 is 13 residues long. In regard to this clone: Its specificity is unknown.

The source material was memory CD8+ T cells sorted from blood. Described subset: CD45RO+ cells pooled with CCR7-negative TemRA cells. The rearrangement joins TRBV2 to TRBJ2-5; D remains unclear. This TCR derives from a woman younger than 45 in good health. The CDR3 nucleotides read TGTGCCAGCAGGGCCGAGCCATGGGAGACCCAGTACTTC. It yields the protein CASRAEPWETQYF.